This TCR beta chain came from a study of blood T cell repertoires in COVID-19. Study at large: The study drew acute and convalescent COVID-19 samples from the United States, Italy and Spain. Sources were T cells, B-cell-depleted T cells, or PBMCs; the material itself was cDNA or gDNA.

As handled by the study authors: Estimation of nucleated cell counts was performed using reference gene primer amplification. Clones were sequenced by immunoSEQ multiplex PCR, and TCRdb holds only the in-frame ones, with some missing. D and trimming come from the DNA, and the V and J calls and clone size come from that table. The sample contains about 480,000 clones, approximately 90% of which appear only once. The CDR3 extends over 18 amino acids. V trimming: 8 bases; J trimming: 1 base; junction bases outside the gene matches: 12. The germline V gene has CDR1 MDHEN and CDR2 SYDVKM. This TCR was recovered from a woman between 25 and 40 years old with acute or convalescent COVID-19. Source material: peripheral blood. J is TRBJ2-6 and V is TRBV28; 9 positions agree with TRBD1. CDR3 loop: CASCSLIQGASGANVLTF. For the CDR3, the DNA is TGTGCCAGCTGTAGTTTAATACAGGGGGCTTCTGGGGCCAACGTCCTGACTTTC. Combining the CDR3 with reference TRBV28 and TRBJ2-6 gives the whole variable domain DVKVTQSSRYLVKRTGEKVFLECVQDMDHENMFWYRQDPGLGLRLIYFSYDVKMKEKGDIPEGYSVSREKKERFSLILESASTNQTSMYLCASCSLIQGASGANVLTFGAGSRLTVL.